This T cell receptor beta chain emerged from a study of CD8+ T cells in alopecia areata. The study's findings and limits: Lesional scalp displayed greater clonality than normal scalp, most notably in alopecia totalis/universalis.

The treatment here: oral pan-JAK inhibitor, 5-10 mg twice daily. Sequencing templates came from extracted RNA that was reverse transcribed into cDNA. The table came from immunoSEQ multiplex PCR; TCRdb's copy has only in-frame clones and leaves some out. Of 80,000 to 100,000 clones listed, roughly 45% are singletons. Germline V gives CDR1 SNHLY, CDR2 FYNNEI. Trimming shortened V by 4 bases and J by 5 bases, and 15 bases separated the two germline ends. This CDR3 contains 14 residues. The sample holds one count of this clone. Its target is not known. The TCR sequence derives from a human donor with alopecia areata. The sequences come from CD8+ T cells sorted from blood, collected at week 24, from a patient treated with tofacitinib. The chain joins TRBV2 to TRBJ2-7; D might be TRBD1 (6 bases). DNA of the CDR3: TGTGCCAGCAGTGGGACAGAGGGCCACCACGAGCAGTACTTC. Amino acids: CASSGTEGHHEQYF.